One sample yielded the 23 T cell receptor beta chains listed below, sequenced in a study of control samples from healthy donors and cancer patients. Clones were sequenced by immunoSEQ multiplex PCR, and TCRdb holds only the in-frame ones, with some missing. In the table there are 100,000 to 150,000 clones, about 95% of which are singletons. The sequenced sample was blood. These TCRs come from a man aged 30 to 45 in good health.

The chain carries TRBV5-4 and TRBJ2-5; TRBD2 is a possible D gene (5 bases). This CDR3 is built from 12 residues. The V gene's germline CDR1 is SGHNT and CDR2 YYREEE (reference sequence). The germline V and J ends were trimmed by 3 bases and 6 bases, with 9 bases remaining between them. The CDR3 reads CASSSEGKTQYF. The CDR3 coding sequence is TGTGCCAGCAGCTCCGAGGGAAAGACCCAGTACTTC.

The V gene is TRBV5-1, the J gene TRBJ1-6; D unresolved. The CDR3 consists of 12 residues. Germline V gives CDR1 SGHRS, CDR2 YFSETQ. Trimming left V 2 bases short and J 11 bases short, with 8 bases between. CDR3 residues: CASSFGYPPLHF. Here the CDR3 DNA reads TGCGCCAGCAGCTTCGGGTATCCACCCCTCCACTTT.

The genes are TRBV5-6 and TRBJ2-2, with D perhaps TRBD1 or TRBD2 (6 bases each). CDR1 is SGHDT and CDR2 is YYEEEE in the germline V gene. This CDR3 region has 15 residues. V was pared by 1 base and J by 2 bases, with 9 bases between. The CDR3 loop is CASSLTGANTGELFF. The CDR3 DNA follows: TGTGCCAGCAGCTTGACGGGGGCCAACACCGGGGAGCTGTTTTTT.

V gene TRBV7-9 combines with J gene TRBJ1-1, with a possible D match to TRBD1 (6 bases). Germline CDR1 and CDR2: SEHNR and FQNEAQ (reference sequence). The CDR3 runs 18 residues. The ends were cut back, 0 bases at V and 1 base at J, with 18 bases in the middle. CDR3 amino acids: CASSLASRRGDGNTEAFF. The CDR3 DNA follows: TGTGCCAGCAGCTTAGCGAGTCGCAGGGGCGATGGGAACACTGAAGCTTTCTTT.

The CDR3 coding sequence is TGTGCCAGCAGTTCACAGGGGGCGAGCTCCTACGAGCAGTACTTC. Residues: CASSSQGASSYEQYF. The rearrangement joins TRBV2 to TRBJ2-7; TRBD1 agrees at 9 bases. There are 15 residues in the CDR3. Germline CDR1 SNHLY, CDR2 FYNNEI. V shed 5 bases, J shed 0 bases, and the junction held 5 bases outside the gene matches. Looking up the rest from reference TRBV2 and TRBJ2-7 gives the full variable domain: EPEVTQTPSHQVTQMGQEVILRCVPISNHLYFYWYRQILGQKVEFLVSFYNNEISEKSEIFDDQFSVERPDGSNFTLKIRSTKLEDSAMYFCASSSQGASSYEQYFGPGTRLTVT.

The chain employs TRBV4-2 and TRBJ2-2, with D uncertain. The CDR3 contains 14 residues. V lost 0 bases and J 8 bases, leaving 10 bases between the germline ends. Per germline, CDR1 LGHNA and CDR2 YNFKEQ. The CDR3 loop reads CASSQDKGTGELFF. The CDR3 region has the DNA TGTGCCAGCAGCCAAGATAAGGGAACTGGGGAGCTGTTTTTT.

This chain links TRBV7-2 with TRBJ1-1; possible D gene TRBD1, 6 bases. V was clipped by 0 bases and J by 2 bases, with 16 bases between them. The germline gives CDR1 SGHTA, CDR2 FQGNSA. The CDR3 runs 17 residues. In DNA form, the CDR3 reads TGTGCCAGCAGCTTAGCGTGGCAGGGGACCCTAAACACTGAAGCTTTCTTT. It codes for CASSLAWQGTLNTEAFF.

The rearrangement uses TRBV12-3 or TRBV12-4 and TRBJ1-1; a possible D gene is TRBD1 (6 bases). The CDR3 contains 13 residues. V was cut by 6 bases and J by 10 bases, with 18 bases left in between. The CDR3 sequence: CASSRETGLRAFF. The CDR3 DNA follows: TGTGCCAGCAGCCGGGAGACAGGTCTTCGAGCTTTCTTT.

This chain links TRBV7-2 with TRBJ2-1; 12 positions agree with TRBD2. CDR1 is SGHTA, CDR2 FQGNSA, per germline. CDR3 length equals 16 residues. V was clipped by 5 bases and J by 4 bases; unmatched bases: 6. This chain's CDR3 is CASSLQGLAGYNEQFF. The CDR3 DNA reads TGTGCCAGCAGCCTACAGGGACTAGCGGGTTACAATGAGCAGTTCTTC.

The gene calls are TRBV19 and TRBJ2-1; 7 bases map to TRBD2. The CDR3 is 14 residues long. V lost 0 bases, J lost 9 bases, and 5 bases stayed unmatched. Germline V gene data show CDR1 as LNHDA and CDR2 as SQIVND (reference sequence). For the CDR3, the DNA is TGTGCCAGTAGTATAGACGGGGGGTGGGTTGAGCAGTTCTTC. The encoded protein is CASSIDGGWVEQFF. The variable domain in full, with the rest retrieved from reference TRBV19 and TRBJ2-1, is DGGITQSPKYLFRKEGQNVTLSCEQNLNHDAMYWYRQDPGQGLRLIYYSQIVNDFQKGDIAEGYSVSREKKESFPLTVTSAQKNPTAFYLCASSIDGGWVEQFFGPGTRLTVL.

This chain uses TRBV18 with TRBJ2-3; D is ambiguous. CDR1 is KGHSH and CDR2 is LQKENI in the germline V gene. The CDR3 contains 13 residues. V dropped 5 bases and J dropped 11 bases, with 17 bases sitting between them. Here the CDR3 DNA reads TGTGCCAGCTCAAGACTCGACTCTGACCTGCAGTATTTT. Protein product: CASSRLDSDLQYF.

The chain has TRBV18 and TRBJ2-6; TRBD1 matches 8 bases. The V gene end was trimmed by 2 bases and the J gene end by 8 bases; junction bases not matched to a gene: 11. The CDR3 length is 17 residues. Germline assignment: CDR1 KGHSH and CDR2 LQKENI. CDR3 in DNA: TGTGCCAGCTCACCAGGTTACGGACAGGGAGGACCCAACGTCCTGACTTTC. Protein product: CASSPGYGQGGPNVLTF.

The rearrangement links TRBV7-2 to TRBJ2-1, with TRBD2 matching 7 bases. CDR3 length equals 14 residues. V shed 3 bases and J 7 bases; nucleotides not matched to a gene: 6. The germline V gene encodes CDR1 SGHTA and CDR2 FQGNSA. The DNA for the CDR3 is TGTGCCAGCAGCTTGGGAGCGGGGTATAATGAGCAGTTCTTC. The encoded protein is CASSLGAGYNEQFF.

The V and J genes are TRBV14 and TRBJ1-3; D not certain. Germline V gives CDR1 SGHDN, CDR2 FVKESK. V lost 0 bases and J 9 bases, leaving 12 bases between the germline ends. The CDR3 totals 14 residues. The chain's CDR3 is CASSQDAALGTIYF. The CDR3, as DNA: TGTGCCAGCAGCCAAGATGCAGCCTTGGGCACCATATATTTT.

The rearrangement links TRBV2 to TRBJ2-7; D is undetermined. There are 12 residues in the CDR3. Germline-derived CDR1 and CDR2 are SNHLY and FYNNEI. Trimming stripped 6 bases from V and 6 bases from J, with 12 bases between. CDR3 nucleotide sequence: TGTGCCAGCAGGCAAGACGGAGCCGAGCAGTACTTC. Protein sequence: CASRQDGAEQYF.

This clone was observed once. The chain employs TRBV7-6 and TRBJ1-6; no clear D gene. This CDR3 has 13 residues. Trimming cost V 1 base and J 7 bases, with 5 bases left between them. Per germline, CDR1 SGHVS and CDR2 FNYEAQ. CDR3: CASSLVRNSPLHF. The CDR3 nucleotides are TGTGCCAGCAGCTTAGTAAGAAATTCACCCCTCCACTTT.

V is TRBV7-6 and J is TRBJ1-2; TRBD1 agrees at 7 bases. CDR1 SGHVS and CDR2 FNYEAQ come from the germline V gene. The length of the CDR3 is 11 residues. With V trimmed by 8 bases and J by 8 bases, 5 bases remained unmatched. The chain's CDR3 is CASPGQEGYTF. The CDR3 DNA reads as TGTGCCAGCCCCGGACAGGAGGGCTACACCTTC.

The genes are TRBV19 and TRBJ2-2, with a weak D call TRBD2 (6 bases). Germline V gives CDR1 LNHDA, CDR2 SQIVND (reference sequence). This CDR3 spans 14 amino acids. V was pared by 6 bases and J by 2 bases, with 10 bases between. CDR3 sequence (DNA): TGTGCCAGTAGGGCGGGGCCTAACACCGGGGAGCTGTTTTTT. It encodes CASRAGPNTGELFF.

The V call is TRBV9, the J call TRBJ1-2; the D gene is possibly TRBD1 (5 bases). The CDR3 is made up of 15 amino acids. V gave up 3 bases and J gave up 6 bases, with 18 bases separating them. In germline, CDR1 is SGDLS, CDR2 YYNGEE. The CDR3 nucleotides read TGTGCCAGCAGCGATAACCCCCCAGGGTTGGATGGCTACACCTTC. It encodes CASSDNPPGLDGYTF.

The table lists this clone with a count of one. The chain combines TRBV2 with TRBJ1-1, with D maybe TRBD1 (6 bases). Germline CDR1 reads SNHLY; CDR2 reads FYNNEI. There are 14 residues in the CDR3. With 4 bases removed from V and 2 bases from J, the gap between germline ends came to 11 bases. CDR3 residues: CASSAGRGNTEAFF. The DNA of the CDR3 is TGTGCCAGCAGTGCCGGCAGGGGAAACACTGAAGCTTTCTTT.

V gene TRBV27 combines with J gene TRBJ2-3; D gene ambiguous. The CDR3 spans 12 residues. V lost 5 bases and J 4 bases, leaving 7 bases between the germline ends. Per germline, CDR1 MNHEY and CDR2 SMNVEV (reference sequence). The CDR3 DNA follows: TGTGCCAGCAGTCCGGCCCCAGATACGCAGTATTTT. It specifies CASSPAPDTQYF.

The chain uses TRBV13 and TRBJ1-2, with D possibly matching TRBD1 (5 bases). Looked up from germline, CDR1 is PRHDT and CDR2 is FYEKMQ (reference sequence). V lost 5 bases and J 7 bases, leaving 14 bases between the germline ends. This CDR3 is 13 amino acids long. CDR3: CASSLRGGSGYTF. The CDR3 coding sequence is TGTGCCAGCAGCCTGCGGGGGGGATCTGGCTACACCTTC.

As concerns this clone: Its ends do not fully match the called genes, so a read error is possible. This chain links TRBV7-7 with TRBJ1-5; tentative D call: TRBD1 (5 bases). Germline V lookup: CDR1 SSHAT, CDR2 FNYEAQ (reference sequence). The CDR3 has 15 amino acids. The CDR3 protein is CASSLGDVSNQPQHF. CDR3 bases: TGTGCTAGCAGCTTAGGGGACGTTAGCAATCAGCCCCAGCATTTT.